Listed here are 12 T cell receptor beta chains from one sample, sequenced in a study of radiotherapy plus CTLA-4 blockade in lung cancer. Profiling relied on immunoSEQ multiplex PCR, and the TCRdb table lists in-frame clones only, not all of them. Of tens of thousands of clones in the sample, 85% to 90% were seen once. The sequenced sample was peripheral blood, obtained from a patient treated with radiotherapy plus ipilimumab. These TCRs come from a human donor with non-small cell lung cancer that progressed on radiotherapy plus ipilimumab.

The chain recombines TRBV11-1 with TRBJ1-4; no firm D call. Per germline, CDR1 SGHAT and CDR2 FQDESV (reference sequence). The CDR3 spans 14 residues. Trimming pared 5 bases from V and 0 bases from J, leaving 7 bases between. The CDR3 region is CASSPRTTNEKLFF. In DNA form, the CDR3 reads TGTGCCAGCAGCCCGCGGACAACTAATGAAAAACTGTTTTTT.

CDR3 sequence reads: CASSSRQGGGNNSPLHF. CDR3 sequence (DNA): TGTGCCAGCAGTTCCCGACAGGGGGGAGGTAATAATTCACCCCTCCACTTT. This rearrangement joins TRBV28 to TRBJ1-6; TRBD1 matches at 9 bases. Germline CDR1 MDHEN, CDR2 SYDVKM. There are 17 residues in the CDR3. J lost 5 bases, V lost 4 bases, and 9 bases had no gene match.

CDR3 nucleotides: TGCGCCGGTACATATACGGGGAATGAGCAGTTCTTC. Residues: CAGTYTGNEQFF. The chain uses TRBV10-1 and TRBJ2-1; TRBD2 is a possible D gene (5 bases). Germline V gene sequence: CDR1 WNHNN, CDR2 SYGVQD (reference sequence). CDR3 length: 12 residues. V was cut by 11 bases and J by 7 bases, with 15 bases left in between.

V gene TRBV14 combines with J gene TRBJ2-7; D gene unclear. The CDR3 runs to 14 residues. Trimming shortened V by 1 base and J by 3 bases, and 10 bases separated the two germline ends. Germline lookup yields CDR1 SGHDN and CDR2 FVKESK. CDR3 in DNA: TGTGCCAGCAGCCAAGGGCACCTTTTCTACGAGCAGTACTTC. This translates into CASSQGHLFYEQYF.

This chain links TRBV2 with TRBJ2-7; TRBD2 aligns across 7 bases. J gave up 4 bases and V 6 bases, and 15 bases lay outside the gene matches. Germline assignment: CDR1 SNHLY and CDR2 FYNNEI. This CDR3 is built from 16 residues. The CDR3 DNA is TGTGCCAGCAGGGGGGACTACCAGAGGACAAATTACGAGCAGTACTTC. It codes for CASRGDYQRTNYEQYF.

The chain links TRBV5-1 to TRBJ2-2; the D gene could be TRBD1 or TRBD2 (6 bases each). This CDR3 is 15 amino acids long. CDR1 and CDR2 from the germline V gene are SGHRS and YFSETQ. The V end was cut by 4 bases, the J end by 5 bases, with 15 bases between. For the CDR3, the DNA is TGCGCCAGCAGCGTGGAAGGGGGAGGTACCGGGGAGCTGTTTTTT. Encoded protein: CASSVEGGGTGELFF.

Only a few counts were recorded for this clone. The CDR3 DNA is TGTGCCAGCAGCCAAGAAGGGGGCGGGTCTAGCACAGATACGCAGTATTTT. It codes for CASSQEGGGSSTDTQYF. This sequence joins TRBV4-2 and TRBJ2-3; 7 positions agree with TRBD1. The germline gives CDR1 LGHNA, CDR2 YNFKEQ. V was pared by 0 bases and J by 0 bases, with 6 bases of the junction left unmatched. The CDR3 has 17 amino acids.

The chain employs TRBV2 and TRBJ2-1; 8 bases are a match to TRBD2. This CDR3 contains 13 residues. V shed 5 bases and J 7 bases; nucleotides not matched to a gene: 4. Germline values: CDR1 SNHLY, CDR2 FYNNEI. The CDR3 nucleotides read TGTGCCAGCAGTAGCGGGAGTTGGAATGAGCAGTTCTTC. As protein: CASSSGSWNEQFF.

The rearrangement joins TRBV7-9 to TRBJ2-2, with TRBD1 as a possible D gene (6 bases). This CDR3 has 15 residues. Trimming removed 7 bases from V and 5 bases from J, with 17 bases in between. Germline V CDR1 and CDR2: SEHNR, FQNEAQ (reference sequence). The DNA of the CDR3 is TGTGCCAGCACCAATGGAAACAGGGTGACCGGGGAGCTGTTTTTT. Encoded protein: CASTNGNRVTGELFF.

The chain joins TRBV5-1 to TRBJ2-3; 7 positions match TRBD2. This CDR3 is built from 16 residues. Per the germline V gene, CDR1 is SGHRS and CDR2 is YFSETQ. The V gene end was trimmed by 2 bases and the J gene end by 0 bases; junction bases not matched to a gene: 6. This CDR3 reads CASSFFSGESTDTQYF. The DNA of the CDR3 is TGCGCCAGCAGCTTTTTCAGCGGGGAAAGCACAGATACGCAGTATTTT. Supplemented by reference TRBV5-1 and TRBJ2-3, the full variable domain reads KAGVTQTPRYLIKTRGQQVTLSCSPISGHRSVSWYQQTPGQGLQFLFEYFSETQRNKGNFPGRFSGRQFSNSRSEMNVSTLELGDSALYLCASSFFSGESTDTQYFGPGTRLTVL.

This chain uses TRBV12-5 with TRBJ2-1, with unresolved D. Germline assignment: CDR1 LGHNT and CDR2 FRNRAP. The V end was cut by 1 base, the J end by 5 bases, with 6 bases between. There are 13 residues in the CDR3. CDR3 coding DNA: TGTGCTAGTGGTTTGGCCGTACACAATGAGCAGTTCTTC. Amino acids: CASGLAVHNEQFF.

The chain links TRBV19 to TRBJ2-7; no reliable D call. CDR3 size: 11 residues. The germline gives CDR1 LNHDA, CDR2 SQIVND (reference sequence). Trimming took 3 bases from V and 7 from J, leaving 7 bases between them. CDR3 region: CASSIGREQYF. Written as DNA, the CDR3 is TGTGCCAGTAGTATCGGTCGAGAGCAGTACTTC.